The 32 T cell receptor beta chains listed next were all sequenced from one sample in a study of PD-1 blockade in mismatch repair-deficient tumors. Their antigens are not known. Noted time point: roughly ten-day in vitro stimulation with candidate mutation-associated neoantigen peptide 1. Sequencing was performed with immunoSEQ multiplex PCR; in TCRdb, only in-frame clones are kept and a portion is missing. The data contain 7,000 to 9,500 clones, roughly 87% of them seen just once; the ten biggest clones take up roughly 15%. Sequenced here: cells cultured in vitro, sampled from a patient treated with pembrolizumab. The receptors were gathered from an adult with mismatch repair-deficient cancer.

The chain carries TRBV15 and TRBJ2-3; a weak D match, TRBD2 (6 bases). The V end was cut by 0 bases, the J end by 0 bases, with 10 bases between. This CDR3 comprises 16 residues. Germline loops: CDR1 LNHNV, CDR2 YYDKDF (reference sequence). CDR3 sequence reads: CATSRDSGASTDTQYF. The CDR3 DNA reads as TGTGCCACCAGCAGAGACTCGGGAGCAAGCACAGATACGCAGTATTTT. Supplemented by reference TRBV15 and TRBJ2-3, the full variable domain reads DAMVIQNPRYQVTQFGKPVTLSCSQTLNHNVMYWYQQKSSQAPKLLFHYYDKDFNNEADTPDNFQSRRPNTSFCFLDIRSPGLGDTAMYLCATSRDSGASTDTQYFGPGTRLTVL.

The chain uses TRBV7-9 and TRBJ1-1; D possibly corresponds to TRBD1 (5 bases). CDR3 size: 13 residues. Trimming took off 4 bases at V and 4 bases at J, with 10 bases between the two ends. Germline lookup yields CDR1 SEHNR and CDR2 FQNEAQ (reference sequence). For the CDR3, the DNA is TGTGCCAGCAGCTCCGGAAGGGGCACTGAAGCTTTCTTT. Translated, it gives CASSSGRGTEAFF.

The chain combines TRBV6-6 with TRBJ1-4; TRBD1 matches 7 bases. The CDR3 is 15 residues long. Trimming removed 6 bases from V and 0 bases from J; junction bases left unmatched: 4. Germline V lookup: CDR1 MNHNY, CDR2 SVGAGI (reference sequence). CDR3 region: CASSLTGSTNEKLFF. Here the CDR3 DNA reads TGTGCCAGCAGCCTGACAGGGTCAACTAATGAAAAACTGTTTTTT.

The V call is TRBV6-5, the J call TRBJ2-1; D perhaps matches TRBD1 (6 bases). Germline V gene lookup returns CDR1 MNHEY and CDR2 SVGAGI. This CDR3 comprises 14 residues. The germline V and J ends were trimmed by 8 bases and 8 bases, with 19 bases remaining between them. The CDR3 nucleotides read TGTGCCAGCGGGCGCCCCCAGGGGCGGGATGAGCAGTTCTTC. It yields the protein CASGRPQGRDEQFF.

The chain joins TRBV7-9 to TRBJ2-1, with 14 bases that match TRBD2. After removal of 1 base from V and 6 bases from J, the junction contained 8 bases not matched to a gene. The germline V gene encodes CDR1 SEHNR and CDR2 FQNEAQ (reference sequence). The CDR3 extends over 18 amino acids. The CDR3 spells CASSLVVPGLAGVNEQFF. The DNA for the CDR3 is TGTGCCAGCAGCTTAGTGGTACCGGGACTAGCGGGAGTCAATGAGCAGTTCTTC.

The chain recombines TRBV4-2 with TRBJ2-7; 8 positions agree with TRBD1. CDR1 and CDR2 from the germline V gene are LGHNA and YNFKEQ. There are 17 residues in the CDR3. V was pared by 0 bases and J by 3 bases, with 10 bases of the junction left unmatched. The CDR3 loop reads CASSQDSRADRGYEQYF. The DNA for the CDR3 is TGTGCCAGCAGCCAAGATTCACGAGCAGACAGGGGCTACGAGCAGTACTTC.

This clone has just one count. The chain couples TRBV10-3 to TRBJ2-6; no firm D call. V gave up 0 bases and J gave up 2 bases, with 11 bases separating them. This CDR3 is built from 17 residues. In germline, CDR1 is ENHRY, CDR2 SYGVKD. CDR3 in DNA: TGTGCCATCAGTGAGTCGATGGAGACTCCTGGGGCCAACGTCCTGACTTTC. Its translation is CAISESMETPGANVLTF.

The gene calls are TRBV7-6 and TRBJ2-1; 10 nucleotides align to TRBD2. CDR3 length equals 15 residues. Trimming at V came to 4 bases and at J to 8 bases, leaving 8 bases not matched to a gene. Looked up from germline, CDR1 is SGHVS and CDR2 is FNYEAQ. The CDR3 protein is CASSSQTSGWDEQFF. The CDR3 DNA reads TGTGCCAGCAGCTCCCAGACTAGCGGGTGGGATGAGCAGTTCTTC. The variable domain in full, completed from reference TRBV7-6 and TRBJ2-1, reads GAGVSQSPRYKVTKRGQDVALRCDPISGHVSLYWYRQALGQGPEFLTYFNYEAQQDKSGLPNDRFSAERPEGSISTLTIQRTEQRDSAMYRCASSSQTSGWDEQFFGPGTRLTVL.

The chain carries TRBV29-1 and TRBJ1-5, with TRBD1 matching over 7 bases. In germline, CDR1 is SQVTM, CDR2 ANQGSEA. The CDR3 spans 14 residues. The ends lost 7 bases at V and 6 bases at J; junction bases unmatched: 12. CDR3 nucleotides: TGCAGCGCCCCCCGACAGGGAAGTGGTCAGCCCCAGCATTTT. Its translation is CSAPRQGSGQPQHF.

This clone occurred a few times. CDR3 in DNA: TGTGCCAGCAGGAATCCGGGACTAGGGGGCAATGAGCAGTTCTTC. Residues: CASRNPGLGGNEQFF. The V gene is TRBV9, the J gene TRBJ2-1, with 8 bases matching TRBD2. CDR3 length equals 15 residues. After removal of 5 bases from V and 6 bases from J, the junction contained 10 bases not matched to a gene. Germline V gene sequence: CDR1 SGDLS, CDR2 YYNGEE.

V usage is TRBV29-1 and J usage is TRBJ2-6; 8 nucleotides match TRBD2. This CDR3 contains 17 residues. Trimming at V came to 4 bases and at J to 0 bases, leaving 8 bases not matched to a gene. Germline CDR1 and CDR2: SQVTM and ANQGSEA. The CDR3 DNA reads as TGCAGCGTTGGAGGGCGGGAGGCCCGCTCTGGGGCCAACGTCCTGACTTTC. The encoded protein is CSVGGREARSGANVLTF.

V gene TRBV28 combines with J gene TRBJ1-2; maybe TRBD1 (6 bases). CDR1 is MDHEN and CDR2 is SYDVKM in the germline V gene. Trimming removed 6 bases at V and 8 bases at J, with 16 bases between. CDR3 size: 13 residues. CDR3 region: CASRTGAAKGYTF. As DNA, the CDR3 is TGTGCCAGCAGGACGGGGGCGGCTAAGGGCTACACCTTC.

This chain uses TRBV9 with TRBJ2-3; 9 bases match TRBD2. J was trimmed by 6 bases and V by 1 base; bases with no gene match: 9. The V gene's germline CDR1 is SGDLS and CDR2 YYNGEE. CDR3 length: 16 amino acids. The CDR3 spells CASSVLAGGLGDTQYF. The DNA for the CDR3 is TGTGCCAGCAGCGTACTGGCGGGAGGGCTGGGGGATACGCAGTATTTT.

The chain joins TRBV6-5 to TRBJ1-2; D remains ambiguous. The CDR3 runs to 13 residues. The V end was cut by 5 bases, the J end by 8 bases, with 15 bases between. Germline CDR1 MNHEY, CDR2 SVGAGI. CDR3 DNA sequence: TGTGCCAGCAGTCCTCATGTAACTGGAGGCTACACCTTC. Encoded protein: CASSPHVTGGYTF.

The genes are TRBV14 and TRBJ2-3, with 11 bases that match TRBD2. V lost 0 bases and J lost 5; bases outside the gene matches: 7. The CDR3 totals 17 residues. From germline, CDR1 is SGHDN and CDR2 FVKESK. The CDR3 here is CASSQEVAGGHLDTQYF. CDR3 coding DNA: TGTGCCAGCAGCCAAGAAGTAGCGGGAGGGCACTTAGATACGCAGTATTTT.

The chain carries TRBV9 and TRBJ2-2; D ambiguous. The germline V and J ends were trimmed by 0 bases and 6 bases, with 3 bases remaining between them. The CDR3 is 12 residues long. Germline V CDR1 and CDR2: SGDLS, YYNGEE. CDR3 residues: CASSVASGELFF. CDR3 nucleotide sequence: TGTGCCAGCAGCGTAGCTTCCGGGGAGCTGTTTTTT.

The rearrangement joins TRBV27 to TRBJ2-1, with TRBD2 matching over 8 bases. Germline values: CDR1 MNHEY, CDR2 SMNVEV (reference sequence). V shed 3 bases, J shed 8 bases, and the junction held 6 bases outside the gene matches. The CDR3 is 14 residues long. The CDR3 spells CASSFRGTRYEQFF. CDR3 DNA sequence: TGTGCCAGCAGTTTTAGGGGGACTAGATATGAGCAGTTCTTC.

This rearrangement joins TRBV7-9 to TRBJ2-7; D is possibly TRBD1 or TRBD2 (5 bases each). The CDR3 extends over 14 amino acids. CDR1 is SEHNR, CDR2 FQNEAQ, per germline (reference sequence). Between the trimmed V and J ends, which lost 5 bases and 2 bases, there was a span of 13 bases. The CDR3 nucleotides read TGTGCCAGCAGCGGGACGGGCTATACCTACGAGCAGTACTTC. Its protein product is CASSGTGYTYEQYF.

The chain combines TRBV2 with TRBJ2-5; TRBD1 aligns across 7 bases. V lost 6 bases, J lost 5 bases, and 12 bases stayed unmatched. This CDR3 is built from 15 residues. The V gene's germline CDR1 is SNHLY and CDR2 FYNNEI. This chain's CDR3 is CASSGDRVHGETQYF. CDR3 nucleotides: TGTGCCAGCAGCGGAGACAGGGTCCATGGGGAGACCCAGTACTTC.

The chain links TRBV20-1 to TRBJ1-1, with no clear D. The CDR3 extends over 11 amino acids. Germline lookup yields CDR1 DFQATT and CDR2 SNEGSKA (reference sequence). V was shortened by 3 bases and J by 8 bases, with 10 bases between the two germline ends. The CDR3 nucleotides read TGCAGTGCTAGGGAGGTCACCGAAGCTTTCTTT. It translates to CSAREVTEAFF.

This sequence joins TRBV2 and TRBJ2-5; D remains unclear. CDR3 length equals 11 residues. V shed 6 bases and J shed 6 bases, with 8 bases lying between them. Germline V gene lookup returns CDR1 SNHLY and CDR2 FYNNEI. CDR3 region: CASRGYQTQYF. The CDR3, as DNA: TGTGCCAGCAGGGGATATCAGACCCAGTACTTC.

V gene TRBV5-1 combines with J gene TRBJ2-7, with 8 bases lining up with TRBD1. V trimming: 0 bases; J trimming: 5 bases; junction bases outside the gene matches: 7. Germline V gene lookup returns CDR1 SGHRS and CDR2 YFSETQ. CDR3 length: 15 amino acids. CDR3 protein: CASSLEQGEVHEQYF. The CDR3 nucleotides read TGCGCCAGCAGCTTGGAACAGGGGGAGGTCCACGAGCAGTACTTC.

This chain joins TRBV29-1 and TRBJ2-5; TRBD2 aligns across 7 bases. Germline CDR1 and CDR2: SQVTM and ANQGSEA. The CDR3 is 13 residues long. The trim removed 3 bases at V and 11 bases at J, leaving 12 bases unmatched. This chain's CDR3 is CSVDPMGGGEQYF. CDR3 DNA: TGCAGCGTTGATCCGATGGGGGGGGGAGAGCAGTACTTC.

This rearrangement joins TRBV4-2 to TRBJ2-7, with 7 positions matching TRBD1. The CDR3 has 14 amino acids. Germline CDR1 and CDR2: LGHNA and YNFKEQ. The junction had 6 bases not matched to a gene; V was cut back by 4 bases and J by 3 bases. The CDR3 nucleotides are TGTGCCAGCAGCCCCCTTGACAGGGTCTACGAGCAGTACTTC. Amino acids: CASSPLDRVYEQYF.

The rearrangement joins TRBV14 to TRBJ2-1, with D unresolved. The CDR3 loop spans 13 amino acids. V was cut by 4 bases and J by 3 bases, with 7 bases left in between. In germline, CDR1 is SGHDN, CDR2 FVKESK. CDR3 sequence: CASSRQVYNEQFF. CDR3 nucleotides: TGTGCCAGCAGCCGCCAGGTCTACAATGAGCAGTTCTTC.

The chain joins TRBV23-1 to TRBJ2-2; 12 bases are a match to TRBD2. TRBV23-1 is flagged as an ORF with uncertain function. The CDR3 runs to 18 residues. V was clipped by 3 bases and J by 7 bases; unmatched bases: 12. In nucleotides, the CDR3 is TGCGCCAGCAGTCACGGCCTAGCGGGAGGGCCGAAGAACGGGGAGCTGTTTTTT. It encodes CASSHGLAGGPKNGELFF.

This clone has only one observation. The chain couples TRBV15 to TRBJ2-1; tentatively, D is TRBD1 or TRBD2 (5 bases each). Germline CDR1 reads LNHNV; CDR2 reads YYDKDF (reference sequence). CDR3 length equals 14 residues. V was pared by 3 bases and J by 8 bases, with 14 bases between. In DNA form, the CDR3 reads TGTGCCACCAGCAGCCGGGACGCTGTAGATGAGCAGTTCTTC. Its protein is CATSSRDAVDEQFF.

The CDR3 loop reads CASSLGQGRDYGYTF. DNA of the CDR3: TGCGCCAGCAGCTTGGGTCAGGGGCGGGACTATGGCTACACCTTC. The J gene is TRBJ1-2, the V gene TRBV5-1, with D possibly matching TRBD1 (6 bases). There are 15 residues in the CDR3. CDR1 and CDR2 from the germline V gene are SGHRS and YFSETQ. V was pared by 0 bases and J by 3 bases, with 12 bases between.

The gene calls are TRBV5-6 and TRBJ2-7; a weak D match, TRBD2 (5 bases). The CDR3 is 14 amino acids. V lost 0 bases and J lost 0, with 7 bases in between. Per germline, CDR1 SGHDT and CDR2 YYEEEE. CDR3 residues: CASSLAGDSYEQYF. The CDR3 DNA is TGTGCCAGCAGCTTGGCCGGGGACTCCTACGAGCAGTACTTC.

The chain has TRBV6-6 and TRBJ1-5; 11 bases fit TRBD1. The V and J ends lost 6 bases and 7 bases, in that order; junction bases with no gene match: 5. This CDR3 region has 14 residues. CDR1 is MNHNY and CDR2 is SVGAGI in the germline V gene (reference sequence). CDR3 loop: CASRGTGGEQPQHF. The CDR3 bases are TGTGCCAGCAGAGGGACAGGGGGTGAGCAGCCCCAGCATTTT.

The rearrangement uses TRBV11-2 and TRBJ2-5, with D unresolved. V lost 3 bases to trimming and J lost 4 bases, with 12 bases between them. CDR3 length: 14 residues. The germline V gene has CDR1 SGHAT and CDR2 FQNNGV. CDR3 nucleotide sequence: TGTGCCAGCAGCTTGAGTAGCATGGGAGAGACCCAGTACTTC. This translates into CASSLSSMGETQYF.

The CDR3 loop reads CASSFRTGRRETQYF. CDR3 coding DNA: TGTGCCAGCAGTTTTCGGACAGGGCGACGAGAGACCCAGTACTTC. V gene TRBV6-1 combines with J gene TRBJ2-5; 8 bases match TRBD1. Germline values: CDR1 MNHNS, CDR2 SASEGT. The CDR3 contains 15 residues. The V gene end was trimmed by 5 bases and the J gene end by 4 bases; junction bases not matched to a gene: 9.